The present T cell receptor beta chain was sequenced within a study of regulatory T cells in long-lasting Graves disease. Time point: persistent/refractory GD, antithyroid drugs over 5 years with positive TRAb. Generation of the TCR library employed RNA extracted from PBMCs. CDR3 regions were amplified by Arm-PCR using iRepertoire HTBI primers to build TCR beta libraries. In TCRdb, the multiplex PCR reads were re-called with MiXCR into one record per CDR3 protein. This table has around 510,000 distinct CDR3 sequences, less than 25% appearing once. The CDR3 is 14 residues long. V lost 6 bases to trimming and J lost 2 bases, with 17 bases between them. Germline V gene lookup returns CDR1 DFQATT and CDR2 SNEGSKA (reference sequence).

This clonotype was obtained from a female donor with Graves disease. Sequencing was performed on peripheral blood mononuclear cells (PBMCs), taken when the disease was refractory, from a patient treated with antithyroid drugs. The rearrangement uses TRBV20-1 and TRBJ2-7; no definite D call. CDR3 coding DNA: TGCAGTGCCCAACCCGGTGACCACCCCTACGAGCAGTACTTC. Residues: CSAQPGDHPYEQYF.